This T cell receptor beta chain stems from a study of cytomegalovirus exposure and HLA in healthy donors. Notes on this clone: The antigen is undetermined.

Germline assignment: CDR1 PRHDT and CDR2 FYEKMQ (reference sequence). CDR3 size: 13 residues. Trimming shortened V by 0 bases and J by 5 bases, and 8 bases separated the two germline ends. PCR primers comprised 60 Vbeta and 13 Jbeta primers. TCRdb keeps only in-frame clones here, not all; method: immunoSEQ multiplex PCR. Listed are 140,000 to 150,000 clones; 1.5% to 2% falls within the top ten. Study outcomes and limitations: Across donors, presence/absence analyses took sequencing depth to be roughly uniform.

This receptor was taken from a woman aged 45-65 years in good health and CMV-seronegative. The rearrangement links TRBV13 to TRBJ2-7, with unresolved D. Specimen: PBMCs. The CDR3 loop is CASSLGTPNEQYF. The CDR3 nucleotides read TGTGCCAGCAGCTTAGGGACTCCTAACGAGCAGTACTTC.